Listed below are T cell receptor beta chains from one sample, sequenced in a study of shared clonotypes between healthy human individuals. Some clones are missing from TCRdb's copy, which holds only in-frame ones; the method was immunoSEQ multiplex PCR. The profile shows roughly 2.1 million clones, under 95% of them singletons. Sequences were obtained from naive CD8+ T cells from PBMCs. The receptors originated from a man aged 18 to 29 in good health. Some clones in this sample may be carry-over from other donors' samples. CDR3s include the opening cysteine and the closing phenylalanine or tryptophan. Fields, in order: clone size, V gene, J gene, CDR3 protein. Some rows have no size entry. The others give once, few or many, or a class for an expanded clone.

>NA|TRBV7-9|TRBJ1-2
CASSSPYVGDREVNGYTF
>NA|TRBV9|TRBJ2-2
CASSANPEGTGELFF
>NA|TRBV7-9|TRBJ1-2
CASSFRGGQGNYGYTF
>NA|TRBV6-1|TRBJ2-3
CASSEALISGRVTDTQYF
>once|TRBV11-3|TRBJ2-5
CASSSGTSGRRWETQYF
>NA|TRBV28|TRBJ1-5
CASSNDREAQHF
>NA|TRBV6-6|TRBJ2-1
CASSDARGMYNEQFF
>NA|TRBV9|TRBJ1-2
CASSFTGSSNYGYTF
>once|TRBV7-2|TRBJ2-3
CASSFISTDTQYF
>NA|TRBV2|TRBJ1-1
CASSEGLGQRNTEAFF
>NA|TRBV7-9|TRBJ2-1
CASSFSLETSDLNEQFF
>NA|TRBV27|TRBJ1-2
CASSWGHGYGYTF
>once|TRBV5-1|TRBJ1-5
CASSWGSNQPQHF
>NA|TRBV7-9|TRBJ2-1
CASSLTAVEQFF
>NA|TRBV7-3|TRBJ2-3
CASSFIGLGDTQYF
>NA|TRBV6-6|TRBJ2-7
CASKSATYEQYF
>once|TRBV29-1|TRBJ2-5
CSVEVRGRGETQYF
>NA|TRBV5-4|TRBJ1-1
CASSFGGRASFHTEAFF
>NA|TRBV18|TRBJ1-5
CASSPSGWSNQPQHF
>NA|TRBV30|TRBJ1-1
CAWSNSRGVSTEAFF
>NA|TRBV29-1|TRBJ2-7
CSVEDSPPIRQYF
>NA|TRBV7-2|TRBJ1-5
CASSLDWYSNQPQHF